These T cell receptor beta chains were read from a single sample in a study of shared clonotypes between healthy human individuals. Method: immunoSEQ multiplex PCR; TCRdb's copy keeps in-frame clones and lacks some. The data show about 2.4 million clones, with roughly 93% seen just once and approximately 0.37% held by the top ten. Sequenced material: naive CD4+ T cells from PBMCs. The receptors stem from a man younger than 30 in good health. Some clones in this sample may be carry-over from other donors' samples. The conserved cysteine and the conserved F or W are not part of the CDR3 here.

j_call | cdr3_length | v_call | cdr3_aa
TRBJ2-1 | 11 | TRBV29-1 | SVGLARDNEQF
TRBJ2-1 | 12 | TRBV7-9 | ASSLGEPAPLLV
TRBJ2-7 | 10 | TRBV11-1 | ASSLRGYEQY
TRBJ2-1 | 13 | TRBV19 | ASSNVQRSGSGQF
TRBJ1-5 | 12 | TRBV6-6 | ASSYSRGNQPQH
TRBJ1-2 | 12 | TRBV28 | ASSPGGGARGYT
TRBJ1-2 | 11 | TRBV29-1 | SGNLQGGYGYT
TRBJ1-5 | 13 | TRBV19 | ASSTIGDSNQPQH
TRBJ2-3 | 13 | TRBV11-2 | ASSLDQPSTDTQY
TRBJ1-4 | 11 | TRBV6-1 | ASLPRQEEKLF
TRBJ1-5 | 12 | TRBV6-6 | ASSYSRGGQPQH
TRBJ2-5 | 11 | TRBV5-4 | ASSLSGRETQY
TRBJ2-5 | 13 | TRBV5-1 | ASSLAPDGQETQY
TRBJ2-2 | 14 | TRBV5-6 | ASSLPGTLNTGGLF
TRBJ2-7 | 14 | TRBV28 | ASSFTMRLRGGEQY
TRBJ1-2 | 11 | TRBV6-5 | ASAPTPTGFLT
TRBJ1-1 | 13 | TRBV10-1 | ASSEGTSMNTEAF
TRBJ2-7 | 13 | TRBV2 | ASNRAPTGLGEQY